The entry that follows covers one T cell receptor (beta chain) sequence. Its cognate antigen has yet to be identified. No base quality information exists; no much larger clone differs at one position. This sample was included in a study of blood T cell repertoires in COVID-19 (dated by TCRdb to 2019 to 2021). For the study in its entirety: The collaborator samples originated in the United States, Italy and Spain and spanned the acute and convalescent phases of COVID-19. The samples were drawn from the first 160 participants of the ongoing ImmuneRACE study and from 1,254 subjects provided by 6 global collaborators. Where HLA class I and class II types were available, the types were taken from metadata supplied by the sample provider, not from assay-based typing. Nearly every sample came with metadata listing a de-identified subject ID, COVID-19 status, age in years and sex. A freely available public database, intended as a resource for researchers studying the immune response to SARS-CoV-2, is where the repertoires were released. Deeply sampled blood TCRbeta repertoires from subjects exposed to, actively infected with, or recovered from COVID-19 were included in the dataset. The material from the prospective study consisted of cDNA or gDNA derived from T cells, B-cell-depleted T cells, or PBMCs. What the study reported, not specific to this receptor: The quantity of clinical and demographic metadata differed by source and by participant and was supplied without curation.

In the prospective study, participants were roughly 18 to 89 years old, resided in about two dozen geographic areas of the United States, and were enrolled through a virtual design. In the prospective study, cohorts were assigned on the basis of participant-reported clinical history obtained from a screening survey and a study questionnaire. In the prospective study, whole blood, serum and a nasopharyngeal or oropharyngeal swab were collected from each participant by mobile phlebotomists. Additional blood draws and questionnaires over a 2-month period could optionally be provided by prospective study participants. Blood samples from the prospective study were shipped frozen or at room temperature prior to DNA extraction. CDR1 and CDR2 are read off the germline V gene as SGHTA and FQGNSA. The CDR3 covers 15 residues, taking in both the cysteine and the phenylalanine. Of the read, only the CDR3 DNA is kept; its 45 bases are in frame from base 1. V lost 1 base and J lost 5 bases, and the count of bases not matched to a germline gene is 5.

TCRbeta CDR3 regions were amplified from genomic DNA using the immunoSEQ Assay, a bias-controlled multiplex PCR. Regarding the original processing steps: Nucleated cell counts per sample were estimated from amplification of reference gene primers within the assay. Sequence reads were collapsed and filtered to measure the absolute abundance of every unique TCRbeta CDR3 rearrangement. For each sample, productive Simpson clonality was calculated as the square root of Simpson's diversity index across productive rearrangements. As stored in TCRdb, this immuneACCESS dataset retains in-frame rearrangements with V and J assigned. A fraction of the clones does not appear; measured against another copy, unresolved V genes explain less than half of the discrepancy, and the remainder lacks a known reason. From that table come the V and J calls and clone size; the DNA was used to work out D and trimming. The sample table holds 200,000 to 300,000 clones, of which about nine tenths were seen once. The ten biggest clones cover around 1.3% of the sample.

Sequenced: PBMCs or T cells enriched from blood (not recorded which). This sequence was found in a woman aged 40 to 49 with acute COVID-19. The rearranged segments are TRBV7-2 and TRBJ2-1, and 7 bases in between align with TRBD2. The bases are TGTGCCAGCAGCTTAGGCGGGAGCCGTAACAATGAGCAGTTCTTC. It translates as CASSLGGSRNNEQFF. The variable domain in full, with residues beyond the CDR3 obtained from the reference TRBV7-2 and TRBJ2-1 genes, is GAGVSQSPSNKVTEKGKDVELRCDPISGHTALYWYRQSLGQGLEFLIYFQGNSAPDKSGLPSDRFSAERTGGSVSTLTIQRTQQEDSAVYLCASSLGGSRNNEQFFGPGTRLTVL.